This TCR beta chain was recorded in a study of Ad26.COV2.S vaccination and SARS-CoV-2 variants. The data were produced by immunoSEQ multiplex PCR, yet TCRdb's version contains in-frame clones alone and is incomplete. Of a few hundred thousand clones listed, about nine tenths are singletons. This CDR3 has 16 amino acids. Trimming took 0 bases from V and 3 from J, leaving 14 bases between them. The germline V gene encodes CDR1 MNHEY and CDR2 SVGEGT. As for treatment: over 15 received Ad26.COV2.S at low or high dose, single or two shots; about 5 received placebo; per-sample allocation not given. All samples were drawn on day 63, counting from the first vaccine or placebo injection.

The receptor comes from a person aged 18-60 years who received the Ad26.COV2.S COVID-19 vaccine or a placebo. The V call is TRBV6-2 or TRBV6-3, the J call TRBJ1-2; the D gene is possibly TRBD1 (5 bases). The sample was peripheral blood, taken in a trial of Ad26.COV2.S vaccine versus placebo. The CDR3 loop is CASSYSITGLYYGYTF. The CDR3 DNA is TGTGCCAGCAGTTACTCGATTACAGGCCTTTACTATGGCTACACCTTC.